This is a list of T cell receptor beta chains from one sample in a study of identical twins. Using its own MiXCR run on the 5' RACE reads, TCRdb lists one record per CDR3 protein. The profile shows roughly 1.6 million distinct CDR3 sequences, 32% of them singletons. Material: cord blood. The receptors derive from a newborn girl in good health. CDR3s include the opening cysteine and the closing phenylalanine or tryptophan. Fields, in order: V gene, clone size, J gene, D gene, CDR3 DNA, CDR3 protein. D genes are given only for firm matches. Size tells how often a clone was seen (once, few, many) or the class of an expanded clone, and some rows leave it out.

v_gene: TRBV15; abundance: NA; j_gene: TRBJ1-1; d_gene: NA; CDR3nt: TGTGCCACCAGCAGAGGTGACGAGGGATACACTGAAGCTTTCTTT; CDR3aa: CATSRGDEGYTEAFF
v_gene: TRBV2; abundance: NA; j_gene: TRBJ2-7; d_gene: NA; CDR3nt: TGTGCCAGCAGTGCCGCCGCGACTAGCTACGAGCAGTACTTC; CDR3aa: CASSAAATSYEQYF
v_gene: TRBV28; abundance: NA; j_gene: TRBJ1-5; d_gene: NA; CDR3nt: TGTGCCAGCAGCCGACGACAGGCTAGCAATCAGCCCCAGCATTTT; CDR3aa: CASSRRQASNQPQHF
v_gene: TRBV10-3; abundance: NA; j_gene: TRBJ2-3; d_gene: NA; CDR3nt: TGTGCCATCAGTGGACATCCGGGGGACAACACAGATACGCAGTATTTT; CDR3aa: CAISGHPGDNTDTQYF
v_gene: TRBV28; abundance: NA; j_gene: TRBJ2-1; d_gene: TRBD1; CDR3nt: TGTGCCAGCAGTTTGGACAGGGGGCCCTACGAGCAGTTCTTC; CDR3aa: CASSLDRGPYEQFF
v_gene: TRBV11-1; abundance: NA; j_gene: TRBJ2-7; d_gene: NA; CDR3nt: TGTGCCAGCAGCTTCTGGCGAGCAGATGAGCAGTACTTC; CDR3aa: CASSFWRADEQYF
v_gene: TRBV2; abundance: NA; j_gene: TRBJ2-3; d_gene: TRBD2; CDR3nt: TGTGCCAGCAGTGAGTTAACCGGGACTAGCGGATGCACAGATACGCGGTATTTT; CDR3aa: CASSELTGTSGCTDTRYF
v_gene: TRBV5-1; abundance: many; j_gene: TRBJ2-3; d_gene: TRBD2; CDR3nt: TGCGCCAGCAGCACCGGGACTAGCGGGGATTACACAGATACGCAGTATTTT; CDR3aa: CASSTGTSGDYTDTQYF
v_gene: TRBV7-8; abundance: NA; j_gene: TRBJ2-4; d_gene: TRBD1; CDR3nt: TGTGCCAGCACTAATAAAAGGGACAGGAAAAACATTCGGTACTTC; CDR3aa: CASTNKRDRKNIRYF
v_gene: TRBV4-1; abundance: NA; j_gene: TRBJ2-7; d_gene: TRBD2; CDR3nt: TGCGCCAGCTCAGACACTAGGGACTACAATGAGCAGTACTTC; CDR3aa: CASSDTRDYNEQYF
v_gene: TRBV7-9; abundance: NA; j_gene: TRBJ1-1; d_gene: TRBD1; CDR3nt: TGTGCCAGCGCTGGGAGGGGGCGTGTTGAAGCTTTCTTT; CDR3aa: CASAGRGRVEAFF
v_gene: TRBV24-1; abundance: few; j_gene: TRBJ2-3; d_gene: NA; CDR3nt: TGTGCCACCAGGGACTGGGACAGCACAGATACGCAGTATTTT; CDR3aa: CATRDWDSTDTQYF
v_gene: TRBV3-1; abundance: NA; j_gene: TRBJ2-2; d_gene: NA; CDR3nt: TGTGCCAGCGGACTTCGCGGGACCTACCGAAACACCGGGGAGCTGTTTTTT; CDR3aa: CASGLRGTYRNTGELFF
v_gene: TRBV29-1; abundance: few; j_gene: TRBJ2-7; d_gene: TRBD1; CDR3nt: TGCAGCGTTGAATGGATGGGACAGGGGACTTCCGAGCAGTACTTC; CDR3aa: CSVEWMGQGTSEQYF
v_gene: TRBV5-1; abundance: NA; j_gene: TRBJ2-1; d_gene: TRBD2; CDR3nt: TGCGCCAGCAGCTTGGGACTAGCGATGAATGAGCAGTTCTTC; CDR3aa: CASSLGLAMNEQFF
v_gene: TRBV12-3/TRBV12-4; abundance: NA; j_gene: TRBJ2-7; d_gene: NA; CDR3nt: TGTGCCAGCAGTTTATACCGTTCAGAGCAGTACTTC; CDR3aa: CASSLYRSEQYF
v_gene: TRBV11-2; abundance: once; j_gene: TRBJ2-1; d_gene: NA; CDR3nt: TGTGCCAGCAGCTTACGCGGGACCTCCCTATACAATGAGCAGTTCTTC; CDR3aa: CASSLRGTSLYNEQFF
v_gene: TRBV7-2; abundance: many; j_gene: TRBJ2-1; d_gene: NA; CDR3nt: TGTGCCAGCAGCTTAAGGCACAATGAGCAGTTCTTC; CDR3aa: CASSLRHNEQFF
v_gene: TRBV5-1; abundance: NA; j_gene: TRBJ2-1; d_gene: TRBD2; CDR3nt: TGCGCCAGCAGCTTCAGCGGGGGGTACTACAATGAGCAGTTCTTC; CDR3aa: CASSFSGGYYNEQFF
v_gene: TRBV11-2; abundance: NA; j_gene: TRBJ2-4; d_gene: NA; CDR3nt: TGTGCCAGCAGCTTAGGAGCTTATATCAAAAACATTCAGTACTTC; CDR3aa: CASSLGAYIKNIQYF
v_gene: TRBV4-2; abundance: NA; j_gene: TRBJ2-2; d_gene: TRBD2; CDR3nt: TGTGCCAGCAGCCAAGAGGGACTAGCGGGATCCGGGGAGCTGTTTTTT; CDR3aa: CASSQEGLAGSGELFF
v_gene: TRBV24-1; abundance: NA; j_gene: TRBJ2-5; d_gene: TRBD2; CDR3nt: TGTGCCACCAGTACGACTAGCCCCCACCAAGAGACCCAGTACTTC; CDR3aa: CATSTTSPHQETQYF
v_gene: TRBV21-1; abundance: NA; j_gene: TRBJ2-2; d_gene: NA; CDR3nt: TGTGCCAGCAGCACACGGACAGACACCGGGGAGCTGTTTTTT; CDR3aa: CASSTRTDTGELFF
v_gene: TRBV29-1; abundance: NA; j_gene: TRBJ1-1; d_gene: NA; CDR3nt: TGCAGCGTCGGGGCCACTGAAGCTTTCTTT; CDR3aa: CSVGATEAFF
v_gene: TRBV5-1; abundance: NA; j_gene: TRBJ1-3; d_gene: NA; CDR3nt: TGCGCCAGCAGCTTGGAGGCCGTCTCTGGAAACACCATATATTTT; CDR3aa: CASSLEAVSGNTIYF
v_gene: TRBV20-1; abundance: few; j_gene: TRBJ2-4; d_gene: TRBD2; CDR3nt: TGCAGTGCTAGAGATTGGTCGGGACTAGCGGGGGGGACTGACATTCAGTACTTC; CDR3aa: CSARDWSGLAGGTDIQYF
v_gene: TRBV7-2; abundance: few; j_gene: TRBJ2-7; d_gene: TRBD1; CDR3nt: TGTGCTAGCAGCTCTGCTACCGGGACAGGGTGGCACGAGCAGTACTTC; CDR3aa: CASSSATGTGWHEQYF
v_gene: TRBV6-2/TRBV6-3; abundance: few; j_gene: TRBJ1-5; d_gene: NA; CDR3nt: TGTGCCAGCAGTTACTTGGGGGCCAGTCAGCCCCAGCATTTT; CDR3aa: CASSYLGASQPQHF
v_gene: TRBV25-1; abundance: few; j_gene: TRBJ2-5; d_gene: NA; CDR3nt: TGTGCCAGCACCGGACTGCGGAATACTTACCAGTACTTC; CDR3aa: CASTGLRNTYQYF
v_gene: TRBV3-1; abundance: few; j_gene: TRBJ2-2; d_gene: NA; CDR3nt: TGTGCCAGCAGCCAAGATCCCGGACTACTGAACACCGGGGAGCTGTTTTTT; CDR3aa: CASSQDPGLLNTGELFF
v_gene: TRBV2; abundance: many; j_gene: TRBJ1-2; d_gene: NA; CDR3nt: TGTGCCAGCAGTGAAGCCGATAACTATGGCTACACCTTC; CDR3aa: CASSEADNYGYTF
v_gene: TRBV5-6; abundance: NA; j_gene: TRBJ1-1; d_gene: NA; CDR3nt: TGTGCCAGCAGCTTATCGGGCCTTGTGGCTTTCTTT; CDR3aa: CASSLSGLVAFF
v_gene: TRBV14; abundance: NA; j_gene: TRBJ2-1; d_gene: TRBD1; CDR3nt: TGTGCCAGCAGCCATAATACCGGGACAGGGGGGGACAATGAGCAGTTCTTC; CDR3aa: CASSHNTGTGGDNEQFF
v_gene: TRBV3-1; abundance: NA; j_gene: TRBJ1-2; d_gene: NA; CDR3nt: TGTGCCAGTAGCCAACTAGACACTAACTATGGCTACACCTTC; CDR3aa: CASSQLDTNYGYTF
v_gene: TRBV7-8; abundance: few; j_gene: TRBJ2-1; d_gene: TRBD2; CDR3nt: TGTGCCAGCAGCTCGAACGGGGGGGTTATGTTCTTC; CDR3aa: CASSSNGGVMFF
v_gene: TRBV5-8; abundance: NA; j_gene: TRBJ2-3; d_gene: NA; CDR3nt: TGTGCCAGCAGCAGCTCCCAAGTGGATACGCAGTATTTT; CDR3aa: CASSSSQVDTQYF
v_gene: TRBV5-1; abundance: few; j_gene: TRBJ1-5; d_gene: NA; CDR3nt: TGCGCCAGCCTTACGGGACACCTAGGTTTCCCCAGAAATCAGCCCCAGCATTTT; CDR3aa: CASLTGHLGFPRNQPQHF
v_gene: TRBV7-2; abundance: few; j_gene: TRBJ2-7; d_gene: TRBD1; CDR3nt: TGTGCCAGCAGCTTTTATCTCCGGGACAGGGGCTACGAGCAGTACTTC; CDR3aa: CASSFYLRDRGYEQYF
v_gene: TRBV5-1; abundance: NA; j_gene: TRBJ2-7; d_gene: NA; CDR3nt: TGCGCCAGCAGCAGCCCCGGCCCCTACAATGAGCAGTACTTC; CDR3aa: CASSSPGPYNEQYF
v_gene: TRBV28; abundance: NA; j_gene: TRBJ1-1; d_gene: NA; CDR3nt: TGTGCCAGCAGTTTAACCTACGGGGGGGCTGAAGCTTTCTTT; CDR3aa: CASSLTYGGAEAFF
v_gene: TRBV3-1; abundance: NA; j_gene: TRBJ1-4; d_gene: NA; CDR3nt: TGTGCCAGCAGCCAGAATGGGGAGGCCCTTGAAAAACTGTTTTTT; CDR3aa: CASSQNGEALEKLFF
v_gene: TRBV2; abundance: NA; j_gene: TRBJ1-1; d_gene: NA; CDR3nt: TGTGCCAGCAGTCTACAGGGAATGGAGAACACTGAAGCTTTCTTT; CDR3aa: CASSLQGMENTEAFF
v_gene: TRBV4-2; abundance: few; j_gene: TRBJ2-4; d_gene: NA; CDR3nt: TGTGCCAGCAGCCAGGAACGGGGTATGTGGGCCAAAAACATTCAGTACTTC; CDR3aa: CASSQERGMWAKNIQYF
v_gene: TRBV20-1; abundance: NA; j_gene: TRBJ2-5; d_gene: NA; CDR3nt: TGCAGTGCTTCCGGGCGGGCGCTACAAGAGACCCAGTACTTC; CDR3aa: CSASGRALQETQYF
v_gene: TRBV2; abundance: many; j_gene: TRBJ2-5; d_gene: NA; CDR3nt: TGTGCCAGCAGTGAACGACTTGCTAGCGCAGAGACCCAGTACTTC; CDR3aa: CASSERLASAETQYF